These T cell receptor beta chains were read from a single sample in a study of T cell clones after liver transplantation. The repertoire was sequenced with immunoSEQ multiplex PCR; TCRdb's copy has only in-frame clones and lacks some. The sample consists of 68,000 or so clones, 80% to 95% of them appearing once. Sequences were derived from CD4+ T cells from blood, sampled less than 27 months after liver transplant. The receptors were sampled from a human patient who received a liver transplant. Part of the T cell pool may stem from the graft donor. Both conserved end residues are part of each CDR3. D genes are given only for firm matches. Clone size is given for some rows only: seen once, a few or many times, or a class if the clone is expanded.

abundance,v_gene,d_gene,j_gene,CDR3aa,CDR3nt
once,TRBV5-1,TRBD2,TRBJ2-3,CASSLPGTSGTDTQYF,TGCGCCAGCAGCTTGCCCGGGACTAGTGGGACAGATACGCAGTATTTT
NA,TRBV5-6,NA,TRBJ1-1,CASSNILRVMNTEAFF,TGTGCCAGCAGCAACATTTTGAGGGTAATGAACACTGAAGCTTTCTTT
NA,TRBV5-4,NA,TRBJ2-1,CASSLTRGSDFGYNEQFF,TGTGCCAGCAGCCTCACTAGGGGATCGGATTTTGGGTACAATGAGCAGTTCTTC
NA,TRBV19,NA,TRBJ1-2,CASSSWSGGDNDYGYTF,TGTGCCAGTAGTTCATGGTCCGGGGGAGACAACGACTATGGCTACACCTTC
NA,TRBV28,NA,TRBJ2-4,CASSSPDVVGKNIQYF,TGTGCCAGCAGTTCCCCTGACGTGGTCGGCAAAAACATTCAGTACTTC
NA,TRBV5-5,NA,TRBJ1-5,CASSGPRGGNQPQHF,TGTGCCAGCAGCGGCCCAAGAGGCGGCAATCAGCCCCAGCATTTT
few,TRBV15,NA,TRBJ1-5,CATSGGKRQPQHF,TGTGCCACCAGCGGGGGTAAGCGGCAGCCCCAGCATTTT
NA,TRBV11-3,NA,TRBJ2-7,CASSLDLVSYEQYF,TGTGCCAGCAGCTTAGACCTAGTTTCCTACGAGCAGTACTTC
NA,TRBV5-1,TRBD1,TRBJ2-7,CASSLAGQGAYEQYF,TGCGCCAGCAGCTTGGCCGGACAGGGGGCCTACGAGCAGTACTTC
NA,TRBV18,NA,TRBJ1-5,CASSPPGASGPQHF,TGTGCCAGCTCACCACCTGGGGCATCTGGGCCCCAGCATTTT
NA,TRBV7-9,TRBD1,TRBJ1-3,CASSVGQGIDTIYF,TGTGCCAGCAGCGTCGGACAGGGGATAGACACCATATATTTT
NA,TRBV25-1,TRBD1,TRBJ2-1,CASSSDRVDEQFF,TGTGCCAGCAGTAGCGACAGGGTGGATGAGCAGTTCTTC
NA,TRBV18,TRBD2,TRBJ2-7,CASSRSGTSGLGEYF,TGTGCCAGCTCACGGTCCGGGACTAGCGGGCTGGGGGAGTACTTC
once,TRBV7-3,NA,TRBJ2-7,CASSLGYSYEQYF,TGTGCCAGCAGCTTAGGTTACAGCTACGAGCAGTACTTC
NA,TRBV5-6,NA,TRBJ1-5,CASSWGGGNSNQPQHF,TGTGCCAGCAGCTGGGGAGGAGGGAATAGCAATCAGCCCCAGCATTTT
NA,TRBV9,NA,TRBJ2-1,CASETGRTINEQFF,TGTGCCAGCGAAACCGGGAGAACTATCAATGAGCAGTTCTTC
NA,TRBV9,TRBD2,TRBJ2-3,CASSVGLAGGGTDTQYF,TGTGCCAGCAGCGTCGGACTAGCGGGAGGGGGCACAGATACGCAGTATTTT
NA,TRBV21-1,NA,TRBJ2-2,CASSNRQGANTGELFF,TGTGCCAGCAGCAACAGACAGGGAGCAAACACCGGGGAGCTGTTTTTT
NA,TRBV4-2,TRBD1,TRBJ1-4,CASSGQGANEKLFF,TGTGCCAGCAGCGGACAGGGAGCTAATGAAAAACTGTTTTTT
NA,TRBV7-7,NA,TRBJ2-3,CASSHGRHADTQYF,TGTGCCAGCAGCCACGGACGCCACGCAGATACGCAGTATTTT
NA,TRBV6-1,NA,TRBJ2-3,CASMVGGNGDTQYF,TGTGCCAGCATGGTGGGGGGCAACGGAGATACGCAGTATTTT
NA,TRBV19,TRBD1,TRBJ1-5,CASSIGGQINQPQHF,TGTGCCAGTAGTATAGGGGGACAGATCAATCAGCCCCAGCATTTT
NA,TRBV19,TRBD2,TRBJ2-5,CASSSSGGETQYF,TGTGCCAGTAGTTCTAGCGGGGGAGAGACCCAGTACTTC
NA,TRBV29-1,NA,TRBJ2-5,CSVLPSGDWQETQYF,TGCAGCGTACTCCCCTCGGGAGACTGGCAAGAGACCCAGTACTTC
NA,TRBV14,NA,TRBJ2-7,CASSPTRHEQYF,TGTGCCAGCAGCCCGACTAGGCACGAGCAGTACTTC
NA,TRBV25-1,NA,TRBJ2-7,CASQQGSEQYF,TGTGCCAGCCAGCAGGGGAGCGAGCAGTACTTC
NA,TRBV4-2,NA,TRBJ2-1,CASSQEGLAGGGDNEQFF,TGTGCCAGCAGCCAAGAGGGGCTAGCAGGGGGAGGGGACAATGAGCAGTTCTTC
NA,TRBV5-1,TRBD2,TRBJ2-5,CASSLGVASGQETQYF,TGCGCCAGCAGCTTGGGGGTTGCTAGCGGCCAAGAGACCCAGTACTTC
NA,TRBV5-4,TRBD2,TRBJ2-3,CASSLVVAGGTDTQYF,TGTGCCAGCAGCTTGGTCGTAGCGGGAGGTACAGATACGCAGTATTTT
NA,TRBV18,NA,TRBJ2-3,CASSPGRVLDTQYF,TGTGCCAGCTCACCCGGCAGGGTTTTGGATACGCAGTATTTT
NA,TRBV11-3,NA,TRBJ2-1,CASSSHAGWLNEQFF,TGTGCCAGCAGCTCCCACGCAGGGTGGTTAAATGAGCAGTTCTTC
NA,TRBV7-2,NA,TRBJ2-2,CASSRINGELFF,TGTGCCAGCTCGAGAATAAACGGGGAGCTGTTTTTT
NA,TRBV25-1,NA,TRBJ1-1,CASSGIIEAFF,TGTGCCAGCAGTGGAATTATTGAAGCTTTCTTT
NA,TRBV7-6,TRBD2,TRBJ2-7,CASSLMSSGHREQYF,TGTGCCAGCAGCTTAATGTCTAGCGGGCATCGGGAGCAGTACTTC
few,TRBV7-9,NA,TRBJ1-1,CASSKGIWAEAFF,TGTGCCAGCAGCAAGGGGATTTGGGCTGAAGCTTTCTTT
few,TRBV7-8,NA,TRBJ2-7,CASSRSAGGLPYEQYF,TGTGCCAGCAGCAGAAGCGCCGGAGGATTACCCTACGAGCAGTACTTC
NA,TRBV5-4,TRBD1,TRBJ1-5,CASSAKSGGRDGPQHF,TGTGCCAGCAGCGCCAAGTCAGGGGGCCGGGACGGGCCCCAGCATTTT
NA,TRBV27,NA,TRBJ2-1,CASSFQKVARTYNEQFF,TGTGCCAGCAGTTTCCAGAAGGTAGCCCGGACCTACAATGAGCAGTTCTTC
NA,TRBV6-1,TRBD1,TRBJ2-7,CASWDSFYEQYF,TGTGCCAGTTGGGACAGTTTCTACGAGCAGTACTTC
NA,TRBV5-1,TRBD1,TRBJ2-3,CASSLGGQGIGDTQYF,TGCGCCAGCAGCTTGGGGGGACAGGGAATTGGAGATACGCAGTATTTT
NA,TRBV19,NA,TRBJ1-1,CASSIVEGGEHTEAFF,TGTGCCAGTAGTATAGTGGAAGGGGGTGAGCACACTGAAGCTTTCTTT
NA,TRBV11-2,TRBD2,TRBJ2-1,CASSEGLAGGSGNEQFF,TGTGCCAGCAGCGAAGGACTAGCGGGAGGGTCGGGCAATGAGCAGTTCTTC
NA,TRBV21-1,NA,TRBJ2-5,CASSKALLALLQGQYQETQYF,TGTGCCAGCAGCAAAGCGCTTTTAGCTCTCTTACAGGGACAGTACCAAGAGACCCAGTACTTC
NA,TRBV19,NA,TRBJ1-6,CASSSQNNSPLHF,TGTGCCAGTAGTTCCCAGAATAATTCACCCCTCCACTTT
NA,TRBV28,TRBD1,TRBJ2-1,CASSPPGQGSHLEQFF,TGTGCCAGCAGTCCGCCGGGACAGGGTTCCCACCTCGAGCAGTTCTTC